A selection of T cell receptor beta chains follows, all from one sample in a study of regulatory T cells in long-lasting Graves disease. TCRdb ran MiXCR on the multiplex PCR reads and lists one entry per CDR3 protein. Of about 470,000 distinct CDR3 sequences listed, 20% are singletons. Sequencing was performed on peripheral blood mononuclear cells (PBMCs), taken when the disease was refractory, from a patient treated with antithyroid drugs. The receptors were gathered from a female donor with Graves disease. Both conserved end residues are trimmed from each CDR3.

J: TRBJ2-7; V: TRBV7-6; CDR3: ASSDDPRGRPYEQY
J: TRBJ1-3; V: TRBV6-5; CDR3: ASSLGGEGNTIY
J: TRBJ1-2; V: TRBV4-3; CDR3: ASSHTHALYGYA
J: TRBJ2-7; V: TRBV11-1; CDR3: ASSWGQGAFYEQY
J: TRBJ2-5; V: TRBV18; CDR3: ASSIKRGWETQY
J: TRBJ2-5; V: TRBV7-2; CDR3: ASSLDSGSQQETQY
J: TRBJ2-2; V: TRBV11-2; CDR3: ASSFRTGSNTGELF
J: TRBJ1-5; V: TRBV11-2; CDR3: ASSLVTGSNQPQH
J: TRBJ1-2; V: TRBV29-1; CDR3: SVDTGGLGGYT
J: TRBJ1-4; V: TRBV6-2/TRBV6-3; CDR3: ASSNAGTSNNEKLF
J: TRBJ2-5; V: TRBV10-2; CDR3: ASSESKRGGETQY
J: TRBJ2-7; V: TRBV12-3/TRBV12-4; CDR3: ASSFGRRSYEQY
J: TRBJ2-5; V: TRBV9; CDR3: ASSGGRGGAGKTQY
J: TRBJ2-7; V: TRBV20-1; CDR3: SARDRGTSGPEQY
J: TRBJ2-7; V: TRBV6-5; CDR3: ASSSWTSAYEQY
J: TRBJ2-7; V: TRBV19; CDR3: ASSNERTGNYEQY
J: TRBJ2-7; V: TRBV7-3; CDR3: ASSIEPSGEIGEQY
J: TRBJ2-7; V: TRBV7-8; CDR3: ASSLPGLLTSYEQY
J: TRBJ2-7; V: TRBV5-1; CDR3: ASIAEGSGEQY
J: TRBJ2-5; V: TRBV6-5; CDR3: ASSYSTRTPPGGAEKKTQY
J: TRBJ2-7; V: TRBV15; CDR3: ATSRPGLAPSYEQY
J: TRBJ2-5; V: TRBV9; CDR3: ASSPHGLDQETQY
J: TRBJ1-1; V: TRBV19; CDR3: ASSPEGSWGTEAF
J: TRBJ1-1; V: TRBV19; CDR3: ASSTQQRGNTEAF
J: TRBJ1-5; V: TRBV5-6; CDR3: ASSLAGDHQPQH
J: TRBJ1-3; V: TRBV12-3/TRBV12-4; CDR3: ASRLTGGAGGNTIY
J: TRBJ2-1; V: TRBV7-3; CDR3: ASSTGQGGEQF
J: TRBJ1-4; V: TRBV27; CDR3: ASSRGATNEKLF
J: TRBJ1-6; V: TRBV6-1; CDR3: ASSDYRGAYSPLH
J: TRBJ1-5; V: TRBV9; CDR3: ASSKDSDSNQPQH
J: TRBJ2-5; V: TRBV9; CDR3: ASSVEGTEETQY
J: TRBJ2-1; V: TRBV19; CDR3: ASSLHNEQF
J: TRBJ2-7; V: TRBV7-2; CDR3: ASSLAGAGFRSYEQY
J: TRBJ1-2; V: TRBV7-2; CDR3: ASSARGIIGYT
J: TRBJ2-7; V: TRBV25-1; CDR3: ASSARGLAGGLSSYEQY
J: TRBJ1-1; V: TRBV6-1; CDR3: ASRGTGGMNTEAF
J: TRBJ1-3; V: TRBV6-2/TRBV6-3; CDR3: ASSYSTRSSGNTIY
J: TRBJ2-7; V: TRBV29-1; CDR3: SVVYWDSNSYEQY
J: TRBJ2-7; V: TRBV27; CDR3: ASKSGQEVEQY
J: TRBJ2-5; V: TRBV7-3; CDR3: ASSVPGQGYGSY
J: TRBJ2-4; V: TRBV20-1; CDR3: SASGDRGEIIQY
J: TRBJ2-7; V: TRBV6-2/TRBV6-3; CDR3: ASNEDRVSFTEQY
J: TRBJ1-1; V: TRBV18; CDR3: ASSTDRRNTEAF
J: TRBJ2-7; V: TRBV28; CDR3: ASTPLGDPTYEQY